Sequencing of this T cell receptor beta chain was carried out in a study of cytomegalovirus exposure and HLA in healthy donors. Looking at the study overall: In an early release, HLA-typed donors contributed some 82 million unique TCR sequences.

PCR was performed using 60 Vbeta and 13 Jbeta primers. Measured with immunoSEQ multiplex PCR; TCRdb has only the in-frame clones, and not every one. Of some 180,000 clones in the sample, approximately 73% were seen once. Points from the study as a whole: Analyses of presence and absence presupposed an approximately uniform sequencing depth across donors. Confirmation in vitro established that a few CMV-associated chains were specific for CMV antigens. According to an earlier analysis, most TCR beta V segments yielded productive rearrangements about 90% or about 30% of the time.

Turning to this clone: As yet, its antigen is unknown.

The sample taken for sequencing was PBMCs. This TCR was sampled from a woman under 30 in good health and CMV-seropositive.

The CDR3 protein is CASSIQTYSQLFF. In nucleotides, the CDR3 is TGTGCCAGCAGTATCCAGACATATTCGCAACTGTTTTTT. J is TRBJ1-4 and V is TRBV6-5; no definite D call. This CDR3 is 13 amino acids long. Germline CDR1 reads MNHEY; CDR2 reads SVGAGI. With 5 bases removed from V and 12 bases from J, the gap between germline ends came to 16 bases.